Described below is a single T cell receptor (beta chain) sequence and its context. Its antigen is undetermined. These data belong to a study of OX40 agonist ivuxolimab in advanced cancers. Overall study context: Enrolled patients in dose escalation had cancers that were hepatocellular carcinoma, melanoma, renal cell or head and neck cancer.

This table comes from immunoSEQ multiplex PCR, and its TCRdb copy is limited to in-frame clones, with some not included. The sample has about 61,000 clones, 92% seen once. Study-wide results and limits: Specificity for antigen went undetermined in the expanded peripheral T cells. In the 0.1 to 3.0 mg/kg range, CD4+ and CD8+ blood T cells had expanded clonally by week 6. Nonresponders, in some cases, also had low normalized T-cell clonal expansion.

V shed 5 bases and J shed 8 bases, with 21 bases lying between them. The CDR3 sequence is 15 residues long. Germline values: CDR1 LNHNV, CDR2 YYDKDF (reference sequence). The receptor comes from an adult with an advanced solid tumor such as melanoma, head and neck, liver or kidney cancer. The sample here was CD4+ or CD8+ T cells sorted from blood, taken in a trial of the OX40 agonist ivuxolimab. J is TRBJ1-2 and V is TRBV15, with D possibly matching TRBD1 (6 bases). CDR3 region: CATSRGGQAEKGYTF. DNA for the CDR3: TGTGCCACCAGCCGGGGGGGGCAGGCGGAAAAAGGCTACACCTTC.